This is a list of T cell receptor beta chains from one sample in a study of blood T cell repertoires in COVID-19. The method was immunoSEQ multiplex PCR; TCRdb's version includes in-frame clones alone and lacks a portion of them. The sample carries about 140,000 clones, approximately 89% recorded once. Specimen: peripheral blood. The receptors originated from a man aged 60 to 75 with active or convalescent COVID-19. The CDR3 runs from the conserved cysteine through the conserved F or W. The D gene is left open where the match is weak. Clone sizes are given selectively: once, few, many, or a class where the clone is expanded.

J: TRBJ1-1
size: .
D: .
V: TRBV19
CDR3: CASSTRTVNTEAFF
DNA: TGTGCCAGTAGTACCCGGACAGTGAACACTGAAGCTTTCTTT

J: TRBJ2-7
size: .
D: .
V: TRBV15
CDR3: CATRATISGEQYF
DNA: TGTGCCACCAGGGCGACAATCTCAGGCGAGCAGTACTTC

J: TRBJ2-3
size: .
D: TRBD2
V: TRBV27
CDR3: CASSLSYGGSTDTQYF
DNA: TGTGCCAGCAGTTTATCGTACGGCGGGAGTACAGATACGCAGTATTTT

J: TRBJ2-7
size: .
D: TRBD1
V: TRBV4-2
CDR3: CASSSQGVGFYEQYF
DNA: TGTGCCAGCAGCTCACAGGGGGTGGGATTTTACGAGCAGTACTTC

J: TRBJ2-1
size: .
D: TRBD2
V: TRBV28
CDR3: CASRSRSGRISYNEQFF
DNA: TGTGCCAGCAGATCCCGTAGCGGGAGAATTTCCTACAATGAGCAGTTCTTC

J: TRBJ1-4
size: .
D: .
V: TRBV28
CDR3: CASSLGLIATNEKLFF
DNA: TGTGCCAGCAGCCTGGGACTGATTGCAACTAATGAAAAACTGTTTTTT

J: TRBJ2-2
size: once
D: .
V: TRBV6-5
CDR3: CASLFTGTGELFF
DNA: TGTGCCAGCCTTTTTACGGGGACCGGGGAGCTGTTTTTT

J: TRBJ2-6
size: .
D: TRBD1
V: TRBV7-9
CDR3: CASSARGTISGANVLTF
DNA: TGTGCCAGCAGCGCCAGGGGGACAATCTCTGGGGCCAACGTCCTGACTTTC

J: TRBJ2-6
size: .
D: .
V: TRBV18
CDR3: CASSPAQVHASGANVLTF
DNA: TGTGCCAGCTCACCAGCACAGGTCCACGCCTCTGGGGCCAACGTCCTGACTTTC

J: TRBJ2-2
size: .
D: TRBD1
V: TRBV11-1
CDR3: CASSWRQGTAGELFF
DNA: TGTGCCAGCAGCTGGAGACAGGGCACGGCCGGGGAGCTGTTTTTT

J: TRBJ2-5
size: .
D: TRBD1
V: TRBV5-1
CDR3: CASSRGQVGQETQYF
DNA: TGCGCCAGCAGCCGAGGACAGGTCGGGCAAGAGACCCAGTACTTC

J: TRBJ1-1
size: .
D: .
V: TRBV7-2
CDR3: CASSLSFGGTNTEAFF
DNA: TGTGCCAGCAGCCTTAGTTTCGGGGGGACGAACACTGAAGCTTTCTTT

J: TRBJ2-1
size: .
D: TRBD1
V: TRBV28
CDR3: CASRVVGTARYEQFF
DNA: TGTGCCAGCAGAGTAGTAGGGACAGCCCGGTATGAGCAGTTCTTC

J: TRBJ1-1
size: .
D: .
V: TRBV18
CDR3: CASSPPGLLGAAFF
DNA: TGTGCCAGCTCACCACCTGGACTCTTAGGCGCGGCTTTCTTT

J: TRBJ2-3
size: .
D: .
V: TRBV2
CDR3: CASSDGSTDTQYF
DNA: TGTGCCAGCAGTGACGGGAGCACAGATACGCAGTATTTT

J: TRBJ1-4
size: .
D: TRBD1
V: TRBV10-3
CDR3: CAISVTGGEKLFF
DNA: TGTGCCATCAGTGTGACAGGGGGAGAAAAACTGTTTTTT

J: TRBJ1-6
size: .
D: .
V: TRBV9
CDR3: CASSVAGNNSPLHF
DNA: TGTGCCAGCAGCGTAGCAGGGAATAATTCACCCCTCCACTTT

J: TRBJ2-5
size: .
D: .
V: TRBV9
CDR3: CASSVATGVAGLQETQYF
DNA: TGTGCCAGCAGCGTAGCTACAGGGGTAGCGGGGTTACAAGAGACCCAGTACTTC

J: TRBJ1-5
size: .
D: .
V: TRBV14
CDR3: CASSQTGPRQPQHF
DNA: TGTGCCAGCAGCCAGACAGGCCCCCGGCAGCCCCAGCATTTT

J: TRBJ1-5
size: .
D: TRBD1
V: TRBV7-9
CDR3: CASSLGTGDQPQHF
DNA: TGTGCCAGCAGCTTAGGGACAGGGGATCAGCCCCAGCATTTT

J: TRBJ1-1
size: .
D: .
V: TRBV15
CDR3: CATSRDRRNTEAFF
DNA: TGTGCCACCAGCAGAGATCGTAGGAACACTGAAGCTTTCTTT

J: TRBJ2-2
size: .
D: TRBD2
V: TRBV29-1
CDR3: CSVGGLAGGPSGELFF
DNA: TGCAGCGTTGGGGGGTTGGCGGGAGGGCCCTCCGGGGAGCTGTTTTTT

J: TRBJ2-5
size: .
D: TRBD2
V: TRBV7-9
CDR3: CASSLFGGASQETQYF
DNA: TGTGCCAGCAGCTTATTCGGGGGGGCGTCCCAAGAGACCCAGTACTTC

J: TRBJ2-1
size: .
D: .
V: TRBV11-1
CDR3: CASSFAYSSYNEQFF
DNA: TGTGCCAGCAGCTTCGCTTACAGCTCCTACAATGAGCAGTTCTTC

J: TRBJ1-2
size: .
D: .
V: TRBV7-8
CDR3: CASSLSFPNYGYTF
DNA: TGTGCCAGCAGCTTATCTTTTCCTAACTATGGCTACACCTTC

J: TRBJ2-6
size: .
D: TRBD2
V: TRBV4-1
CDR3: CASSQGRKAGGREGSGANVLTF
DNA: TGCGCCAGCAGCCAAGGTCGGAAGGCCGGAGGGCGGGAGGGGTCTGGGGCCAACGTCCTGACTTTC

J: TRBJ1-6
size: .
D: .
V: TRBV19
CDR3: CASSGAGWSPLHF
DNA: TGTGCCAGTAGTGGGGCCGGTTGGTCACCCCTCCACTTT

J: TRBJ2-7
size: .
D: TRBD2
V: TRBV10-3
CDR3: CAISAAGGPGEQYF
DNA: TGTGCCATCAGTGCAGCGGGAGGGCCGGGCGAGCAGTACTTC

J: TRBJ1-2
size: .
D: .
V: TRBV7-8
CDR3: CASSLYALGAYGYTF
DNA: TGTGCCAGCAGCTTATACGCCCTAGGGGCTTATGGCTACACCTTC